This passage covers 21 T cell receptor beta chains from one sample sequenced in a study of cytomegalovirus exposure and HLA in healthy donors. Primers: 60 Vbeta forward and 13 Jbeta reverse. Using immunoSEQ multiplex PCR, the repertoire was profiled, and TCRdb retains in-frame clones only, with some absent. The data contain some 81,000 clones, 65% to 75% of them singletons. The sequenced sample was PBMCs. Receptors originate from a woman between 40 and 50 years old in good health and CMV-seropositive.

The chain's CDR3 is CSVLQDGHLSEQYF. CDR3 nucleotide sequence: TGCAGCGTTCTACAAGACGGACACCTGTCCGAGCAGTACTTC. The chain is built from TRBV29-1 and TRBJ2-7, with a weak D call TRBD1 (5 bases). The germline CDR1 and CDR2 sequences are SQVTM and ANQGSEA. CDR3 size: 14 residues. Between the trimmed V and J ends, which lost 5 bases and 6 bases, there was a span of 20 bases.

The genes are TRBV15 and TRBJ1-2; TRBD1 might be the D (5 bases). The V end lost 1 base, the J end lost 0 bases, and 9 bases lay between the germline ends. The germline V gene encodes CDR1 LNHNV and CDR2 YYDKDF (reference sequence). The CDR3 sequence is 15 residues long. The CDR3 DNA reads as TGTGCCACCAGCAGAGGACAGTCCCCTAACTATGGCTACACCTTC. This encodes CATSRGQSPNYGYTF.

In its sample, this clone was seen once. V usage is TRBV7-8 and J usage is TRBJ2-1, with D possibly TRBD2 on 5 matching bases. CDR3 length equals 16 residues. Trimming cost V 0 bases and J 4 bases, with 13 bases left between them. Germline lookup yields CDR1 SGHVS and CDR2 FQNEAQ. The CDR3 loop is CASSLAGVAQYNEQFF. The CDR3 coding sequence is TGTGCCAGCAGCTTAGCCGGGGTAGCGCAATACAATGAGCAGTTCTTC. The full variable domain, its missing parts supplied by reference TRBV7-8 and TRBJ2-1, is GAGVSQSPRYKVAKRGQDVALRCDPISGHVSLFWYQQALGQGPEFLTYFQNEAQLDKSGLPSDRFFAERPEGSVSTLKIQRTQQEDSAVYLCASSLAGVAQYNEQFFGPGTRLTVL.

The chain links TRBV29-1 to TRBJ2-1; 11 nucleotides line up with TRBD1. The CDR3 runs to 16 residues. V dropped 3 bases and J dropped 9; count of bases not matched to a gene: 13. Per the germline V gene, CDR1 is SQVTM and CDR2 is ANQGSEA. In DNA form, the CDR3 reads TGCAGCGTTGACGGGGTCGGACAGGGGGCTTACGGTGAGCAGTTCTTC. As protein: CSVDGVGQGAYGEQFF.

This clone was counted a few times. V gene TRBV4-3 combines with J gene TRBJ2-1; no reliable D call. In germline, CDR1 is LGHNA, CDR2 YSLEER. This CDR3 is built from 16 residues. V was cut by 3 bases and J by 0 bases, with 12 bases left in between. In DNA, the CDR3 is TGCGCCAGCAGCCAGCTTTCAGCGAGCTCCTACAATGAGCAGTTCTTC. Translated: CASSQLSASSYNEQFF.

This rearrangement joins TRBV2 to TRBJ1-5; D gene unclear. The CDR3 contains 15 residues. Trimming removed 4 bases at V and 0 bases at J, with 10 bases between. Germline values: CDR1 SNHLY, CDR2 FYNNEI. The CDR3: CASSVFSPSNQPQHF. The CDR3 nucleotides read TGTGCCAGCAGTGTATTCAGTCCTAGCAATCAGCCCCAGCATTTT.

In its sample, this clone was seen many times. The rearrangement uses TRBV5-1 and TRBJ1-4, with TRBD1 identical over 8 bases. This CDR3 has 14 residues. Losses at the gene ends were 4 bases for V and 7 bases for J; bases not matched to a gene: 6. The germline CDR1 and CDR2 sequences are SGHRS and YFSETQ. CDR3 sequence: CASSLTGTGEKLFF. CDR3 sequence (DNA): TGCGCCAGCAGCCTGACCGGGACAGGTGAAAAACTGTTTTTT.

The CDR3 loop is CASRAGVRGAGEQFF. CDR3 coding DNA: TGCGCCAGCAGAGCGGGGGTTCGGGGAGCCGGTGAGCAGTTCTTC. This chain connects TRBV5-1 to TRBJ2-1; 8 bases map to TRBD2. Germline trimming cut 5 bases from V and 9 bases from J; bases unmatched to any gene: 13. Germline V gene sequence: CDR1 SGHRS, CDR2 YFSETQ. The CDR3 is 15 amino acids. The full variable domain, with the rest looked up from reference TRBV5-1 and TRBJ2-1, is KAGVTQTPRYLIKTRGQQVTLSCSPISGHRSVSWYQQTPGQGLQFLFEYFSETQRNKGNFPGRFSGRQFSNSRSEMNVSTLELGDSALYLCASRAGVRGAGEQFFGPGTRLTVL.

The rearrangement links TRBV5-1 to TRBJ2-2, with D maybe TRBD1 (5 bases). Germline lookup yields CDR1 SGHRS and CDR2 YFSETQ. Trimming took 4 bases from V and 0 from J, leaving 7 bases between them. CDR3 length: 14 amino acids. In DNA, the CDR3 is TGCGCCAGCAGCCAGGACACGAACACCGGGGAGCTGTTTTTT. Amino acid sequence: CASSQDTNTGELFF.

This clone has just a few counts. The CDR3 region is CASSLQGEQYF. Written as DNA, the CDR3 is TGTGCCAGCAGCCTCCAGGGGGAGCAGTACTTC. V usage is TRBV7-8 and J usage is TRBJ2-7, with a possible D match to TRBD1 (6 bases). Germline V CDR1 and CDR2: SGHVS, FQNEAQ. V lost 5 bases and J 7 bases, leaving 9 bases between the germline ends. This CDR3 region has 11 residues.

The chain has TRBV6-1 and TRBJ2-7; D unresolved. The length of the CDR3 is 11 residues. Germline lookup yields CDR1 MNHNS and CDR2 SASEGT. V was clipped by 5 bases and J by 7 bases, with 9 bases between them. CDR3 loop: CASSYLGEQYF. The DNA of the CDR3 is TGTGCCAGCAGTTACCTCGGGGAGCAGTACTTC.

This chain links TRBV5-4 with TRBJ1-3; TRBD1 might be the D (6 bases). CDR1 is SGHNT and CDR2 is YYREEE in the germline V gene (reference sequence). V lost 4 bases and J lost 2, with 13 bases in between. The CDR3 is made up of 15 amino acids. The CDR3 here is CASSINGGPGNTIYF. The CDR3, as DNA: TGTGCCAGCAGCATCAACGGGGGGCCTGGAAACACCATATATTTT.

V usage is TRBV7-2 and J usage is TRBJ2-7; D not certain. Trimming cost V 1 base and J 7 bases, with 14 bases left between them. CDR1 and CDR2 (germline): SGHTA, FQGNSA. The CDR3 extends over 14 amino acids. The CDR3 is CASSLDPGLSEQYF. CDR3 sequence (DNA): TGTGCCAGCAGCTTAGACCCGGGTCTGAGTGAGCAGTACTTC. Combining the CDR3 with reference TRBV7-2 and TRBJ2-7 gives the whole variable domain GAGVSQSPSNKVTEKGKDVELRCDPISGHTALYWYRQSLGQGLEFLIYFQGNSAPDKSGLPSDRFSAERTGGSVSTLTIQRTQQEDSAVYLCASSLDPGLSEQYFGPGTRLTVT.

This sequence joins TRBV30 and TRBJ1-5, with D perhaps TRBD1 (5 bases). There are 15 residues in the CDR3. Trimming left V 0 bases short and J 3 bases short, with 12 bases between. Germline V lookup: CDR1 GTSNPN, CDR2 SVGIG (reference sequence). CDR3 nucleotides: TGTGCCTGGAGTGTAGTATCAGGGATCAATCAGCCCCAGCATTTT. Its translation is CAWSVVSGINQPQHF.

The table lists this clone with a few counts. CDR3 nucleotide sequence: TGTGCCAGCAGCCAAGGACAAGAAATCAACTATGGCTACACCTTC. It translates to CASSQGQEINYGYTF. This rearrangement joins TRBV4-2 to TRBJ1-2, with D hard to call. There are 15 residues in the CDR3. CDR1 and CDR2 (germline): LGHNA, YNFKEQ. The V gene lost 1 base and the J gene lost 2 bases, with 11 bases spanning the gap.

The chain recombines TRBV7-9 with TRBJ1-1; D is perhaps TRBD1 (6 bases). The V and J ends lost 8 bases and 7 bases respectively, with 23 bases between them. This CDR3 spans 15 amino acids. Germline-derived CDR1 and CDR2 are SEHNR and FQNEAQ (reference sequence). The CDR3 DNA reads TGTGCCAGCGACAGACGACAGGCCTCGGAAGGTGAAGCTTTCTTT. This codes for CASDRRQASEGEAFF.

This chain joins TRBV29-1 and TRBJ2-7; D is undetermined. This CDR3 spans 13 amino acids. The germline V gene has CDR1 SQVTM and CDR2 ANQGSEA. Between the trimmed V and J ends, which lost 6 bases and 6 bases, there was a span of 18 bases. CDR3 DNA: TGCAGCGTCTCTGAGCTTACGGTGAGCGAGCAGTACTTC. Its translation is CSVSELTVSEQYF.

J is TRBJ1-1 and V is TRBV30; D uncertain. V lost 4 bases and J lost 6, with 6 bases in between. Germline V CDR1 and CDR2: GTSNPN, SVGIG (reference sequence). This CDR3 comprises 10 residues. CDR3 protein: CAWNPAEAFF. The CDR3 DNA is TGTGCCTGGAATCCGGCTGAAGCTTTCTTT.

The V call is TRBV7-8, the J call TRBJ1-2, with TRBD1 matching over 7 bases. The V and J ends lost 5 bases and 4 bases, in that order; junction bases with no gene match: 4. CDR3 length: 13 residues. CDR1 and CDR2 from the germline V gene are SGHVS and FQNEAQ. CDR3 loop: CASSQGTAYGYTF. The DNA for the CDR3 is TGTGCCAGCAGCCAAGGGACAGCCTATGGCTACACCTTC.

This clone was observed once. The chain couples TRBV30 to TRBJ1-1, with 7 bases lining up with TRBD1. V lost 2 bases to trimming and J lost 7 bases; unmatched junction nucleotides: 10. The CDR3 sequence is 14 residues long. The germline V gene has CDR1 GTSNPN and CDR2 SVGIG (reference sequence). The CDR3 region is CAWSRAGGHVEAFF. In DNA, the CDR3 is TGTGCCTGGAGTCGGGCAGGGGGGCATGTTGAAGCTTTCTTT. Together with reference TRBV30 and TRBJ1-1, the CDR3 gives the full variable domain: SQTIHQWPATLVQPVGSPLSLECTVEGTSNPNLYWYRQAAGRGLQLLFYSVGIGQISSEVPQNLSASRPQDRQFILSSKKLLLSDSGFYLCAWSRAGGHVEAFFGQGTRLTVV.

The chain is built from TRBV28 and TRBJ1-4; possible D gene TRBD1, 6 bases. The CDR3 totals 14 residues. Germline-derived CDR1 and CDR2 are MDHEN and SYDVKM. Trimming pared 2 bases from V and 8 bases from J, leaving 12 bases between. The CDR3 bases are TGTGCCAGCAGTTTACGGGACACCGAGGAAAAACTGTTTTTT. Protein: CASSLRDTEEKLFF.